The 22 T cell receptor beta chains reported below all come from one sample, sequenced in a study of T-cell memory formation after mild COVID-19. TCRdb independently ran MiXCR on the 5' RACE reads; one entry per CDR3 protein. The data contain around 450,000 distinct CDR3 sequences, 20% of them singletons. The sequenced material came from PBMCs or a T cell subset sorted from them (not recorded which). All receptors come from an adult woman who had mild COVID-19 (a few samples of this study predate the infection). Cell type and time point are not known.

The chain is built from TRBV5-6 and TRBJ2-1; D is undetermined. Germline V CDR1 and CDR2: SGHDT, YYEEEE. This CDR3 contains 14 residues. V lost 1 base and J lost 6, with 11 bases in between. The CDR3 DNA reads as TGTGCCAGCAGCTTGTACGGGCTCGGCAATGAGCAGTTCTTC. It is translated as CASSLYGLGNEQFF.

This clonotype came up many times. V is TRBV7-2 and J is TRBJ1-1; D is undetermined. V was pared by 3 bases and J by 0 bases, with 11 bases between. The CDR3 has 15 residues. Germline V gene data show CDR1 as SGHTA and CDR2 as FQGNSA. The CDR3 nucleotides are TGTGCCAGCAGCTTGAGCGGAAGCATGAACACTGAAGCTTTCTTT. Its translation is CASSLSGSMNTEAFF.

This chain connects TRBV24-1 to TRBJ2-3; D ambiguous. CDR3 length: 14 residues. V gave up 3 bases and J gave up 6 bases, with 12 bases separating them. The germline V gene has CDR1 KGHDR and CDR2 SFDVKD. DNA of the CDR3: TGTGCCACCAGTGATGGGGTACCTGTGGATACGCAGTATTTT. Amino acids: CATSDGVPVDTQYF.

This sequence joins TRBV11-2 and TRBJ2-5; TRBD2 aligns across 7 bases. Germline CDR1 and CDR2: SGHAT and FQNNGV. V gave up 5 bases and J gave up 2 bases; unmatched junction bases: 14. The CDR3 consists of 17 residues. The DNA for the CDR3 is TGTGCCAGCAGCCGAACCTCCGGCGGGGGAACTCAAGAGACCCAGTACTTC. The encoded protein is CASSRTSGGGTQETQYF.

The chain is built from TRBV20-1 and TRBJ2-1; D is unresolved. The CDR3 consists of 12 residues. The V end was cut by 3 bases, the J end by 10 bases, with 13 bases between. The V gene's germline CDR1 is DFQATT and CDR2 SNEGSKA (reference sequence). The CDR3 sequence is CSASLGRREQFF. CDR3 nucleotide sequence: TGCAGTGCTAGTCTGGGCCGTCGAGAGCAGTTCTTC.

The J gene is TRBJ1-2, the V gene TRBV6-5; a weak D match, TRBD1 (5 bases). Germline lookup yields CDR1 MNHEY and CDR2 SVGAGI. V was shortened by 2 bases and J by 3 bases, with 7 bases between the two germline ends. This CDR3 spans 13 amino acids. CDR3 DNA: TGTGCCAGCAGTTACATGGGGGACTATGGCTACACCTTC. It codes for CASSYMGDYGYTF.

This clonotype was picked up a small number of times. CDR3 sequence: CASSFIAVGDRVMGMNTEAFF. CDR3 coding DNA: TGTGCCAGCAGTTTTATAGCGGTTGGGGACAGGGTAATGGGTATGAACACTGAAGCTTTCTTT. This sequence joins TRBV12-3 or TRBV12-4 and TRBJ1-1; 9 nucleotides align to TRBD1. The trim removed 3 bases at V and 0 bases at J, leaving 20 bases unmatched. The CDR3 length is 21 residues.

The rearrangement joins TRBV24-1 to TRBJ2-1; D might be TRBD2 (6 bases). Deletions cut 2 bases from V and 7 bases from J, with 17 bases between. The CDR3 is 16 amino acids. Germline-derived CDR1 and CDR2 are KGHDR and SFDVKD. The CDR3 nucleotides read TGTGCCACCAGTGATTCTCCCCCGGGACTGTGGAATGAGCAGTTCTTC. Translated, it gives CATSDSPPGLWNEQFF.

This clonotype was seen at least ten times. This chain links TRBV7-7 with TRBJ2-2; 8 bases line up with TRBD1. Trimming took 3 bases from V and 1 from J; bases not matched to a gene: 1. The CDR3 is 15 amino acids. Per the germline V gene, CDR1 is SSHAT and CDR2 is FNYEAQ (reference sequence). CDR3 in DNA: TGTGCCAGCAGCTTCGGGACAGGGAACACCGGGGAGCTGTTTTTT. It codes for CASSFGTGNTGELFF.

This clonotype has at least ten counts. This chain uses TRBV15 with TRBJ2-5; 8 bases match TRBD2. Losses at the gene ends were 4 bases for V and 3 bases for J; bases not matched to a gene: 4. Germline loops: CDR1 LNHNV, CDR2 YYDKDF (reference sequence). The CDR3 sequence is 14 residues long. The CDR3 protein is CATSTRAGEETQYF. The CDR3 region has the DNA TGTGCCACCAGCACACGAGCGGGAGAAGAGACCCAGTACTTC. Together with reference TRBV15 and TRBJ2-5, the CDR3 gives the full variable domain: DAMVIQNPRYQVTQFGKPVTLSCSQTLNHNVMYWYQQKSSQAPKLLFHYYDKDFNNEADTPDNFQSRRPNTSFCFLDIRSPGLGDTAMYLCATSTRAGEETQYFGPGTRLLVL.

This clonotype was counted many times. The V call is TRBV3-1, the J call TRBJ2-3; D not resolved. The CDR3 extends over 16 amino acids. CDR1 is LGHDT and CDR2 is YNNKEL in the germline V gene (reference sequence). V lost 4 bases to trimming and J lost 2 bases, with 16 bases between them. The CDR3, as DNA: TGTGCCAGCAGCCCCCGATGGACCGAGTTCACAGATACGCAGTATTTT. Amino acids: CASSPRWTEFTDTQYF.

This clonotype was recorded a few times. The J gene is TRBJ1-4, the V gene TRBV6-6; 7 positions agree with TRBD1. Germline loops: CDR1 MNHNY, CDR2 SVGAGI (reference sequence). V lost 8 bases to trimming and J lost 6 bases; unmatched junction nucleotides: 12. The CDR3 is 15 amino acids. The CDR3 sequence is CASGDGQAGYEKLFF. The CDR3 DNA reads TGTGCCAGCGGGGATGGACAGGCGGGTTATGAAAAACTGTTTTTT.

This chain uses TRBV24-1 with TRBJ2-1; D is perhaps TRBD1 or TRBD2 (5 bases each). This CDR3 has 15 residues. V was trimmed by 6 bases and J by 5 bases, leaving 16 bases between them. The V gene's germline CDR1 is KGHDR and CDR2 SFDVKD. CDR3 region: CATSIGGSKHNEQFF. The DNA for the CDR3 is TGTGCCACCAGTATTGGGGGTTCGAAACACAATGAGCAGTTCTTC.

This clonotype was seen a handful of times. The chain employs TRBV5-1 and TRBJ2-3, with 11 positions matching TRBD2. The CDR3 totals 16 residues. V gave up 1 base and J gave up 1 base; unmatched junction bases: 2. Germline CDR1 reads SGHRS; CDR2 reads YFSETQ. The CDR3 loop is CASSLSLAGGTDTQYF. The CDR3 bases are TGCGCCAGCAGCTTGTCACTAGCGGGAGGCACAGATACGCAGTATTTT.

J is TRBJ1-5 and V is TRBV12-3 or TRBV12-4; D gene unclear. The length of the CDR3 is 14 residues. The ends were cut back, 5 bases at V and 0 bases at J, with 8 bases in the middle. The CDR3 spells CASSTFYSNQPQHF. The DNA of the CDR3 is TGTGCCAGCAGTACCTTCTATAGCAATCAGCCCCAGCATTTT.

The chain couples TRBV7-2 to TRBJ1-1; no reliable D call. The V and J ends lost 5 bases and 10 bases respectively, with 17 bases between them. Germline CDR1 SGHTA, CDR2 FQGNSA. The CDR3 contains 13 residues. CDR3 nucleotide sequence: TGTGCCAGCAGCCTTGGACTCCCAAGAGGAGCTTTCTTT. Its translation is CASSLGLPRGAFF.

This clonotype was found a few times. This chain connects TRBV24-1 to TRBJ2-1, with TRBD2 identical over 7 bases. Germline loops: CDR1 KGHDR, CDR2 SFDVKD. Germline trimming cut 3 bases from V and 2 bases from J; bases unmatched to any gene: 6. CDR3 length: 16 residues. In DNA form, the CDR3 reads TGTGCCACCAGTGATCCTAAGCGGGATACCTACAATGAGCAGTTCTTC. Translating gives CATSDPKRDTYNEQFF.

This clonotype turned up a few times. The rearrangement joins TRBV19 to TRBJ2-3, with D unresolved. This CDR3 spans 14 amino acids. CDR1 LNHDA and CDR2 SQIVND come from the germline V gene (reference sequence). Trimming removed 2 bases from V and 1 base from J, with 7 bases in between. The CDR3 loop is CASSIKLGTDTQYF. DNA of the CDR3: TGTGCCAGTAGTATAAAACTCGGCACAGATACGCAGTATTTT.

There are a few counts of this clonotype. The chain has TRBV9 and TRBJ2-7; 9 positions match TRBD1. V lost 7 bases and J lost 5; bases outside the gene matches: 10. CDR3 length: 14 residues. Germline CDR1 reads SGDLS; CDR2 reads YYNGEE. CDR3 in amino acids: CASGAGQGMNEQYF. CDR3 in DNA: TGTGCCAGCGGGGCGGGACAGGGTATGAACGAGCAGTACTTC.

This clonotype was seen only a few times. V is TRBV20-1 and J is TRBJ2-1; D may be TRBD1 or TRBD2 (5 bases each). Germline CDR1 reads DFQATT; CDR2 reads SNEGSKA (reference sequence). The length of the CDR3 is 14 residues. V was pared by 0 bases and J by 4 bases, with 10 bases between. The CDR3 nucleotides are TGCAGTGCTAGAGATTGGGACCCGTACAATGAGCAGTTCTTC. Amino acids: CSARDWDPYNEQFF.

This rearrangement joins TRBV2 to TRBJ2-5; 7 bases are shared with TRBD1. The V segment lost 3 bases and the J segment 1 base; nucleotides outside the gene matches: 5. The germline V gene has CDR1 SNHLY and CDR2 FYNNEI. The CDR3 runs 15 residues. CDR3 loop: CASSDERGRQETQYF. CDR3 nucleotides: TGTGCCAGCAGTGACGAGAGGGGGCGCCAAGAGACCCAGTACTTC. The variable domain in full, completed from reference TRBV2 and TRBJ2-5, reads EPEVTQTPSHQVTQMGQEVILRCVPISNHLYFYWYRQILGQKVEFLVSFYNNEISEKSEIFDDQFSVERPDGSNFTLKIRSTKLEDSAMYFCASSDERGRQETQYFGPGTRLLVL.

This clonotype was seen more than once but under ten times. The chain couples TRBV3-1 to TRBJ2-7, with TRBD2 as a possible D gene (7 bases). This CDR3 contains 16 residues. The germline V and J ends were trimmed by 1 base and 3 bases, with 16 bases remaining between them. Germline CDR1 reads LGHDT; CDR2 reads YNNKEL (reference sequence). Here the CDR3 reads CASSQVGGGKFYEQYF. CDR3 DNA sequence: TGTGCCAGCAGCCAAGTTGGCGGGGGCAAGTTCTACGAGCAGTACTTC.